The clone carrying this T cell receptor beta chain came up a few times. Use of 60 Vbeta and 13 Jbeta primers characterized the PCR. Data came from immunoSEQ multiplex PCR; TCRdb stores just in-frame clones and leaves some out. Altogether about 73,000 clones are present, 60% to 75% being singletons, with the ten largest covering around 12%. The ends were cut back, 5 bases at V and 9 bases at J, with 16 bases in the middle. The CDR3 loop spans 14 amino acids. The V gene's germline CDR1 is MNHNS and CDR2 SASEGT. The sample is drawn from a study of cytomegalovirus exposure and HLA in healthy donors. The sample comprised PBMCs. This chain connects TRBV6-1 to TRBJ2-2; D remains unclear. The TCR was taken from a man in his 70s in good health and CMV-seronegative. The DNA for the CDR3 is TGTGCCAGCAGTATATACAGTACCAACCGGGAGCTGTTTTTT. This translates into CASSIYSTNRELFF.